Listed below are T cell receptor beta chains from one sample, sequenced in a study of shared clonotypes between healthy human individuals. Only in-frame clones appear in the TCRdb table, and some are missing; sequencing was by immunoSEQ multiplex PCR. Of millions of clones in the sample, around 90% were seen once. The sample comprised naive CD4+ T cells sorted from blood. The receptors shown here come from a man aged 18-30 years in good health. Both conserved end residues are part of each CDR3. A D gene is named only where the DNA matches it firmly. Clone size appears in some rows only: once, few, many, or a class for an expanded clone.

TRBJ1-1	TRBV5-1	14	.	.	TGCGCCAGCAGCTCTCTTTCAGGGCCAACTGAAGCTTTCTTT	CASSSLSGPTEAFF
TRBJ2-5	TRBV27	14	once	TRBD1	TGTGCCAGCAGTTTTAGGGACAGGGTTGAGACCCAGTACTTC	CASSFRDRVETQYF
TRBJ2-7	TRBV19	16	.	TRBD2	TGTGCCAGTAGTATTTCTACTAGCGGGACGGGCTACGAGCAGTACTTC	CASSISTSGTGYEQYF
TRBJ1-2	TRBV2	14	.	TRBD1	TGTGCCAGCAGTGACGGGACAGCATCTATTGGCTACACCTTC	CASSDGTASIGYTF
TRBJ1-6	TRBV5-7	16	.	.	TGTGCCAGCAGCCCCCCCCAAGGGTCCTATAATTCACCCCTCCACTTT	CASSPPQGSYNSPLHF
TRBJ1-4	TRBV15	13	.	.	TGTGCCACCAGCAGAGATCTGGGGGAAAAACTGTTTTTT	CATSRDLGEKLFF
TRBJ1-2	TRBV2	14	few	TRBD1	TGTGCCAGCATCGGGACAGGGGGTGCCTATGGCTACACCTTC	CASIGTGGAYGYTF
TRBJ2-2	TRBV6-5	14	.	.	TGTGCCAGCAGGCGGGACAGAAACACCGGGGAGCTGTTTTTT	CASRRDRNTGELFF
TRBJ1-2	TRBV5-1	13	.	.	TGCGCCAGCAGTCTCGCGGCGAACTATGGCTACACCTTC	CASSLAANYGYTF
TRBJ1-4	TRBV7-9	15	.	TRBD1	TGTGCCAGCAGCTCCCACAGGGGGCCCAGTGAAAAACTGTTTTTT	CASSSHRGPSEKLFF
TRBJ2-2	TRBV6-5	15	.	TRBD1	TGTGCCAGCAGAAGTCAGACAGGGACCACCGGGGAGCTGTTTTTT	CASRSQTGTTGELFF
TRBJ2-2	TRBV27	16	.	.	TGTGCCAGCAGTTATTCAGGGCGTGTGGGAACCGGGGAGCTGTTTTTT	CASSYSGRVGTGELFF
TRBJ1-5	TRBV2	16	.	TRBD1	TGTGCCAGCAGACTTGGACAGGGCACTAGCAATCAGCCCCAGCATTTT	CASRLGQGTSNQPQHF
TRBJ2-7	TRBV5-4	15	.	TRBD2	TGTGCCAGCAGCTTGAGTAGCGGGAGGGTATACGAGCAGTACTTC	CASSLSSGRVYEQYF
TRBJ1-2	TRBV5-1	13	.	TRBD1	TGCGCCAGCAGCTCGGGACAGCCCTATGGCTACACCTTC	CASSSGQPYGYTF
TRBJ1-2	TRBV10-2	14	.	.	TGCGCCAGCAGCCTAAGCCAAGGGGCTGGTGGCTACACCTTC	CASSLSQGAGGYTF
TRBJ2-7	TRBV6-5	14	.	.	TGTGCCAGCAGTTTCCTAGACAGGACCTACGCGCAGTACTTC	CASSFLDRTYAQYF
TRBJ2-7	TRBV6-1	14	.	TRBD2	TGTGCCAGCAGGAGGACTAGCGGGAGTTACGAGCAGTACTTC	CASRRTSGSYEQYF
TRBJ1-2	TRBV5-6	12	few	.	TGTGCCAGCAGCTTCCGGTTCTATGGCTACACCTTC	CASSFRFYGYTF
TRBJ2-1	TRBV29-1	14	.	TRBD2	TGCAGCGTCCAGACTAGCGATTATATAAATGAGCAGTTCTTC	CSVQTSDYINEQFF
TRBJ1-4	TRBV4-1	18	.	.	TGCGCCAGCAGCCAGACCCCCTCCCGGGCTGCAACTAATGAAAAACTGTTTTTT	CASSQTPSRAATNEKLFF
TRBJ2-2	TRBV10-3	10	.	.	TGTGCCATCGGGCGGGGGGAGCTGTTTTTT	CAIGRGELFF
TRBJ2-4	TRBV5-6	17	once	.	TGTGCCAGCAGTATGCTCAGTGGGGGGACGGCCAAAAACATTCAGTACTTC	CASSMLSGGTAKNIQYF
TRBJ1-2	TRBV5-1	14	.	.	TGCGCCAGCAGACCTACCCAGGGAGGTGGGGGCTACACCTTC	CASRPTQGGGGYTF
TRBJ1-6	TRBV5-1	14	.	TRBD1	TGCGCCAGCAGCCTAGGACAGGTTAATTCACCCCTCCACTTT	CASSLGQVNSPLHF
TRBJ2-1	TRBV7-3	13	.	.	TGTGCCAGCAGCTTAGGCTCCTACAATGAGCAGTTCTTC	CASSLGSYNEQFF
TRBJ2-6	TRBV7-9	18	.	.	TGTGCCAGCAGCCTTGACCTAAGGGGGGTTTCTGGGGCCAACGTCCTGACTTTC	CASSLDLRGVSGANVLTF
TRBJ2-1	TRBV5-1	16	.	.	TGCGCCAGCACCTTAGGCCGATCCCCTGAGTACAATGAGCAGTTCTTC	CASTLGRSPEYNEQFF
TRBJ2-5	TRBV5-1	15	once	TRBD1	TGCGCCAGCAGCTTGGGAGGGACAGGGGGCGAGACCCAGTACTTC	CASSLGGTGGETQYF
TRBJ1-4	TRBV5-1	12	.	.	TGCGCCAGCAGCCCCGCGGGTGAAAAACTGTTTTTT	CASSPAGEKLFF
TRBJ1-2	TRBV11-2	16	once	TRBD1	TGTGCCAGCAGCTTAAGGGGAGGGGGCGGACTCTATGGCTACACCTTC	CASSLRGGGGLYGYTF
TRBJ1-6	TRBV30	15	.	.	TGTGCCTGGAGTGCCGGGGCCCCGGGAGAGTCACCCCTCCACTTT	CAWSAGAPGESPLHF
TRBJ2-3	TRBV30	14	.	TRBD2	TGTGCCTGGGGTAGCGGGAGGGCCTCTGATACGCAGTATTTT	CAWGSGRASDTQYF
TRBJ1-1	TRBV10-3	13	.	.	TGTGCCATCAGTGAGCCCTTGGGGGGTGAAGCTTTCTTT	CAISEPLGGEAFF
TRBJ2-3	TRBV5-1	16	.	TRBD2	TGCGCCAGCAGCTTGACTAGCGGGAGGGCCTGGGATACGCAGTATTTT	CASSLTSGRAWDTQYF
TRBJ2-1	TRBV30	11	.	.	TGTGCCTGGAGCGGAAGCAATGAGCAGTTCTTC	CAWSGSNEQFF
TRBJ2-5	TRBV7-9	15	.	.	TGTGCCAGCAGCTTAGTGGCGGGGCCCCAAGAGACCCAGTACTTC	CASSLVAGPQETQYF
TRBJ1-2	TRBV6-1	15	.	TRBD1	TGTGCCAGCAGGGGGGGGACAGCCGGAAACTATGGCTACACCTTC	CASRGGTAGNYGYTF
TRBJ2-5	TRBV2	16	.	TRBD2	TGTGCCAGCAGTGAATTGTTAGCGGGGGGGAAGGAGACCCAGTACTTC	CASSELLAGGKETQYF
TRBJ1-4	TRBV5-4	16	.	.	TGTGCCAGCAGCTTAATCCGGGACGGCCTTAATGAAAAACTGTTTTTT	CASSLIRDGLNEKLFF
TRBJ2-5	TRBV5-1	16	.	TRBD2	TGCGCCAGCAGCTTGGGGGGTTATAGCGGGCAAGAGACCCAGTACTTC	CASSLGGYSGQETQYF
TRBJ1-1	TRBV30	12	.	.	TGTGCCTGGAGCGGGGGCGGAACTGAAGCTTTCTTT	CAWSGGGTEAFF
TRBJ1-3	TRBV6-6	15	.	.	TGTGCCAGCAGTCACATGACGACCTCTGGAAACACCATATATTTT	CASSHMTTSGNTIYF
TRBJ2-5	TRBV10-1	16	.	.	TGCGCCAGCAGTGAGTTAGGTTACGGGGGCCAAGAGACCCAGTACTTC	CASSELGYGGQETQYF
TRBJ1-4	TRBV21-1	16	.	.	TGTGCCAGCAGCAAAAGAGATACGGTAATGAAACGCGGACTGTTTTTT	CASSKRDTVMKRGLFF
TRBJ2-7	TRBV2	13	.	.	TGTGCCAGCAGTGAAGTTCTAGCACTCGAGCAGTACTTC	CASSEVLALEQYF
TRBJ2-3	TRBV2	13	.	TRBD2	TGTGCCAGCAAACGGGGGGGCACAGATACGCAGTATTTT	CASKRGGTDTQYF
TRBJ2-2	TRBV5-1	14	.	.	TGCGCCAGCGGCTCAATGGGCAACACCGGGGAGCTGTTTTTT	CASGSMGNTGELFF
TRBJ2-7	TRBV18	14	.	TRBD1	TGTGCCAGCTCACCGGACAGGGGGCACTACGAGCAGTACTTC	CASSPDRGHYEQYF
TRBJ2-4	TRBV5-8	14	.	.	TGTGCCAGCAGCTTGACAGGCCCCCTGAACATTCAGTACTTC	CASSLTGPLNIQYF
TRBJ2-1	TRBV11-2	16	.	TRBD2	TGTGCCAGCAGCTTTTCGGTAGCGGGGAGCTACAATGAGCAGTTCTTC	CASSFSVAGSYNEQFF
TRBJ1-2	TRBV5-1	14	.	TRBD1	TGCGCCAGCAGCTTGGACAGGGGAATCTATGGCTACACCTTC	CASSLDRGIYGYTF
TRBJ1-3	TRBV19	12	.	.	TGTGCCAGTAGTTCCGCCGCAAACACCATATATTTT	CASSSAANTIYF
TRBJ1-5	TRBV5-6	14	.	TRBD1	TGTGCCAGCAGCTCCAAGACAGGGACTCAGCCCCAGCATTTT	CASSSKTGTQPQHF
TRBJ1-4	TRBV6-6	15	.	TRBD1	TGTGCCAGCAGTTCCCCGGGACAGGGAAACGAAAAACTGTTTTTT	CASSSPGQGNEKLFF